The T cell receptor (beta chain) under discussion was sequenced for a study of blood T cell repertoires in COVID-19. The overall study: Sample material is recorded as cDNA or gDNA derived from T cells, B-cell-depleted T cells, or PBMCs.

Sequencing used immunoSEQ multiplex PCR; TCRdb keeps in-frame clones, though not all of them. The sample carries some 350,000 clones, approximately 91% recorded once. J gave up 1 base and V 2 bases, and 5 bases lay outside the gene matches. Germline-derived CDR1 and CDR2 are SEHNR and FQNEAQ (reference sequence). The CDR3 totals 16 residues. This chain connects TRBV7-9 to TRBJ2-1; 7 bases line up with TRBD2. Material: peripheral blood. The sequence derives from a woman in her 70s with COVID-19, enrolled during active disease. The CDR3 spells CASSLQWGGSYNEQFF. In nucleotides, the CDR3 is TGTGCCAGCAGCTTACAATGGGGGGGATCCTACAATGAGCAGTTCTTC. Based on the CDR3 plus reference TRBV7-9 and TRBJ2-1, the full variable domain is DTGVSQNPRHKITKRGQNVTFRCDPISEHNRLYWYRQTLGQGPEFLTYFQNEAQLEKSRLLSDRFSAERPKGSFSTLEIQRTEQGDSAMYLCASSLQWGGSYNEQFFGPGTRLTVL.